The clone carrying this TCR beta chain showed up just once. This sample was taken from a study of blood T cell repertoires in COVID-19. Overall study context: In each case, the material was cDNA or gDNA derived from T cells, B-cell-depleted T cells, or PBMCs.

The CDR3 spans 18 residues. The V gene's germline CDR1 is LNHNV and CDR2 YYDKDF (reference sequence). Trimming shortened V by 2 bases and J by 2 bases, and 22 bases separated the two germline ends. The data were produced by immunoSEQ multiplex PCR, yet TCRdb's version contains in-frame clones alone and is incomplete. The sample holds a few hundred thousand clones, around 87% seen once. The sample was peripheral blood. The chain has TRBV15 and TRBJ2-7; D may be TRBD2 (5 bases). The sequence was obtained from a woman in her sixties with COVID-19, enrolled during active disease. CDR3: CATSRSFSSSGIPYEQYF. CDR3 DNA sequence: TGTGCCACCAGCAGATCCTTTTCCTCTTCCGGGATTCCCTACGAGCAGTACTTC. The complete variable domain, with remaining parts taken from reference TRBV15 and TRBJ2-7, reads DAMVIQNPRYQVTQFGKPVTLSCSQTLNHNVMYWYQQKSSQAPKLLFHYYDKDFNNEADTPDNFQSRRPNTSFCFLDIRSPGLGDTAMYLCATSRSFSSSGIPYEQYFGPGTRLTVT.